These 26 T cell receptor beta chains were all obtained from the same sample, sequenced in a study of cytomegalovirus exposure and HLA in healthy donors. Both 60 Vbeta primers and 13 Jbeta primers went into the PCR. The table came from immunoSEQ multiplex PCR; TCRdb's copy has only in-frame clones and leaves some out. Here the sample spans tens of thousands of clones, more than 75% being singletons. Sequencing input: PBMCs. The receptor source for this set is a woman in her 50s in good health and CMV-seropositive.

CDR3 loop: CASNKRSGIVYGYTF. Here the CDR3 DNA reads TGTGCCAGTAACAAACGGAGCGGTATTGTCTATGGCTACACCTTC. The genes are TRBV19 and TRBJ1-2; D ambiguous. The V gene lost 7 bases and the J gene lost 4 bases, with 19 bases spanning the gap. The CDR3 runs to 15 residues. Germline V gene sequence: CDR1 LNHDA, CDR2 SQIVND (reference sequence).

J is TRBJ1-1 and V is TRBV27; 7 bases align to TRBD1. The CDR3 sequence is 14 residues long. Germline V lookup: CDR1 MNHEY, CDR2 SMNVEV (reference sequence). V shed 6 bases, J shed 3 bases, and the junction held 7 bases outside the gene matches. The CDR3 is CASSFYTGDTEAFF. The DNA of the CDR3 is TGTGCCAGCAGCTTTTACACAGGGGACACTGAAGCTTTCTTT.

This chain links TRBV7-8 with TRBJ1-5; TRBD1 matches at 9 bases. The germline V gene encodes CDR1 SGHVS and CDR2 FQNEAQ. V was pared by 1 base and J by 1 base, with 5 bases of the junction left unmatched. The length of the CDR3 is 17 residues. This CDR3 reads CASSLELTGGSNQPQHF. The CDR3 coding sequence is TGTGCCAGCAGCTTAGAGCTGACAGGGGGAAGCAATCAGCCCCAGCATTTT.

This chain links TRBV7-9 with TRBJ2-7; TRBD2 matches 7 bases. With V trimmed by 5 bases and J by 7 bases, 5 bases remained unmatched. Germline V gives CDR1 SEHNR, CDR2 FQNEAQ (reference sequence). CDR3 length: 12 residues. CDR3 residues: CASSRDYREQYF. The CDR3 DNA is TGTGCCAGCAGCCGGGACTATAGAGAGCAGTACTTC.

The chain combines TRBV9 with TRBJ2-1; 10 nucleotides match TRBD2. The V and J ends lost 3 bases and 3 bases, in that order; junction bases with no gene match: 3. Germline V gene sequence: CDR1 SGDLS, CDR2 YYNGEE. This CDR3 contains 15 residues. This chain's CDR3 is CASSAWTSGYNEQFF. For the CDR3, the DNA is TGTGCCAGCAGCGCGTGGACTAGCGGCTACAATGAGCAGTTCTTC.

This chain links TRBV5-1 with TRBJ1-4; the match to TRBD1 covers 8 bases. Germline values: CDR1 SGHRS, CDR2 YFSETQ. The ends lost 0 bases at V and 3 bases at J; junction bases unmatched: 1. The CDR3 totals 15 residues. CDR3 residues: CASSLGTGSNEKLFF. As DNA, the CDR3 is TGCGCCAGCAGCTTGGGGACAGGGTCTAATGAAAAACTGTTTTTT.

The chain employs TRBV7-9 and TRBJ2-1; 8 bases map to TRBD2. The V gene end was trimmed by 5 bases and the J gene end by 10 bases; junction bases not matched to a gene: 13. Germline values: CDR1 SEHNR, CDR2 FQNEAQ (reference sequence). This CDR3 comprises 15 residues. CDR3 sequence reads: CASSPTLGLGWEQFF. DNA of the CDR3: TGTGCCAGCAGCCCTACCCTGGGACTAGGTTGGGAGCAGTTCTTC.

The chain links TRBV30 to TRBJ2-1, with 9 bases that match TRBD2. CDR1 and CDR2 from the germline V gene are GTSNPN and SVGIG (reference sequence). This CDR3 has 14 amino acids. With 2 bases clipped from V and 6 bases from J, the junction kept 5 bases outside the gene matches. The CDR3 region is CAWSMSGGLNEQFF. The CDR3 nucleotides read TGTGCCTGGAGTATGAGCGGGGGGCTCAATGAGCAGTTCTTC.

The V and J genes are TRBV5-1 and TRBJ1-5; 8 bases fit TRBD1. There are 15 residues in the CDR3. Trimming cost V 4 bases and J 1 base; bases outside gene matches: 4. CDR1 is SGHRS, CDR2 YFSETQ, per germline. This CDR3 reads CASSPGTGSNQPQHF. The CDR3 region has the DNA TGCGCCAGCAGCCCAGGGACAGGCAGCAATCAGCCCCAGCATTTT.

V gene TRBV4-1 combines with J gene TRBJ1-6; D is unclear. Germline assignment: CDR1 MGHRA and CDR2 YSYEKL. V dropped 2 bases and J dropped 5 bases, with 19 bases sitting between them. The CDR3 totals 18 residues. As DNA, the CDR3 is TGCGCCAGCAGCCAAAGACCAGACGCGGGATCCAATAATTCACCCCTCCACTTT. Translated: CASSQRPDAGSNNSPLHF.

The chain uses TRBV5-4 and TRBJ2-6; TRBD1 agrees at 11 bases. The CDR3 length is 17 residues. The germline V gene encodes CDR1 SGHNT and CDR2 YYREEE (reference sequence). Trimming cost V 2 bases and J 3 bases; bases outside gene matches: 4. CDR3 region: CASSLGQGAGGANVLTF. As DNA, the CDR3 is TGTGCCAGCAGCTTAGGACAGGGGGCGGGTGGGGCCAACGTCCTGACTTTC.

The J gene is TRBJ2-7, the V gene TRBV6-5; D unclear. V shed 6 bases and J shed 2 bases, with 14 bases lying between them. In germline, CDR1 is MNHEY, CDR2 SVGAGI. The CDR3 sequence is 14 residues long. This CDR3 is CASRSRPRTYEQYF. In nucleotides, the CDR3 is TGTGCCAGCAGATCGAGGCCCCGGACCTACGAGCAGTACTTC.

Only a few counts were recorded for this clone. The V and J genes are TRBV5-1 and TRBJ2-5; TRBD1 matches at 9 bases. Trimming at V came to 4 bases and at J to 1 base, leaving 5 bases not matched to a gene. The CDR3 spans 15 residues. Per the germline V gene, CDR1 is SGHRS and CDR2 is YFSETQ. CDR3 DNA: TGCGCCAGCAGCCGGGACAGGGTCTTCCAAGAGACCCAGTACTTC. Translation: CASSRDRVFQETQYF.

The J gene is TRBJ1-1, the V gene TRBV10-3, with a possible D match to TRBD1 (6 bases). The CDR3 consists of 13 residues. Trimming pared 8 bases from V and 3 bases from J, leaving 13 bases between. The germline CDR1 and CDR2 sequences are ENHRY and SYGVKD. Here the CDR3 DNA reads TGTGCCATCGGGAACAGGGTCGACACTGAAGCTTTCTTT. Translating it yields CAIGNRVDTEAFF.

The chain has TRBV5-4 and TRBJ1-1, with 7 bases fitting TRBD1. The germline V gene has CDR1 SGHNT and CDR2 YYREEE (reference sequence). The CDR3 loop spans 16 amino acids. The ends lost 0 bases at V and 1 base at J; junction bases unmatched: 6. DNA for the CDR3: TGTGCCAGCAGCTTGGAGTACAGGGGAAAGAACACTGAAGCTTTCTTT. Translation gives CASSLEYRGKNTEAFF. Full variable domain (missing parts from reference TRBV5-4 and TRBJ1-1): ETGVTQSPTHLIKTRGQQVTLRCSSQSGHNTVSWYQQALGQGPQFIFQYYREEENGRGNFPPRFSGLQFPNYSSELNVNALELDDSALYLCASSLEYRGKNTEAFFGQGTRLTVV.

The J gene is TRBJ2-7, the V gene TRBV15; maybe TRBD1 (6 bases). The CDR3 has 13 amino acids. Germline CDR1 LNHNV, CDR2 YYDKDF (reference sequence). V was shortened by 7 bases and J by 6 bases, with 16 bases between the two germline ends. DNA for the CDR3: TGTGCCACCAACAGGCAGGGGATCGGCGAGCAGTACTTC. It codes for CATNRQGIGEQYF.

J is TRBJ1-6 and V is TRBV4-1; D is unresolved. This CDR3 region has 14 residues. Germline V CDR1 and CDR2: MGHRA, YSYEKL. V was pared by 0 bases and J by 10 bases, with 10 bases between. The CDR3 loop reads CASSQDRVLSPLHF. For the CDR3, the DNA is TGCGCCAGCAGCCAAGATCGGGTGCTGTCACCCCTCCACTTT.

The chain is built from TRBV5-4 and TRBJ2-1; 8 nucleotides align to TRBD2. The CDR3 covers 16 residues. The trim removed 1 base at V and 12 bases at J, leaving 15 bases unmatched. Germline CDR1 reads SGHNT; CDR2 reads YYREEE (reference sequence). CDR3: CASSLSGTGGPEGQFF. The CDR3 DNA follows: TGTGCCAGCAGCTTGAGCGGGACGGGAGGGCCGGAAGGGCAGTTCTTC.

This chain links TRBV6-1 with TRBJ1-2, with 10 bases identical to TRBD1. V dropped 3 bases and J dropped 6; count of bases not matched to a gene: 13. This CDR3 is 17 amino acids long. From germline, CDR1 is MNHNS and CDR2 SASEGT. CDR3 sequence (DNA): TGTGCCAGCAGTGACACTATCCCGGGACAGGGGTTTGATGGCTACACCTTC. Translation: CASSDTIPGQGFDGYTF.

The chain links TRBV18 to TRBJ1-2, with TRBD1 as a possible D gene (5 bases). CDR3 length: 13 amino acids. Per germline, CDR1 KGHSH and CDR2 LQKENI. V shed 2 bases and J shed 5 bases, with 9 bases lying between them. CDR3: CASSPGSGYGYTF. CDR3 sequence (DNA): TGTGCCAGCTCACCAGGGTCAGGGTATGGCTACACCTTC.

In its sample, this clone was seen once. The chain links TRBV4-1 to TRBJ1-6; 7 bases align to TRBD1. CDR1 is MGHRA, CDR2 YSYEKL, per germline. V was pared by 4 bases and J by 8 bases, with 8 bases of the junction left unmatched. The CDR3 extends over 15 amino acids. The CDR3 loop is CASSPGTAGDSPLHF. CDR3 sequence (DNA): TGCGCCAGCAGCCCTGGGACAGCCGGGGATTCACCCCTCCACTTT.

The V and J genes are TRBV28 and TRBJ1-2; 8 bases are shared with TRBD1. Germline V lookup: CDR1 MDHEN, CDR2 SYDVKM. Trimming took 3 bases from V and 5 from J; bases not matched to a gene: 8. This CDR3 comprises 15 residues. This CDR3 is CASSLRRGRGYGYTF. The CDR3 DNA is TGTGCCAGCAGTTTGCGCAGGGGGCGGGGGTATGGCTACACCTTC.

V and J are TRBV5-6 and TRBJ2-7; 11 bases line up with TRBD2. The germline CDR1 and CDR2 sequences are SGHDT and YYEEEE. V dropped 1 base and J dropped 0; count of bases not matched to a gene: 3. This CDR3 has 16 amino acids. The CDR3 is CASSLPLAGASYEQYF. The DNA of the CDR3 is TGTGCCAGCAGCTTGCCACTAGCGGGGGCCTCCTACGAGCAGTACTTC.

The V call is TRBV4-1, the J call TRBJ2-3; a weak D match, TRBD2 (6 bases). V shed 7 bases and J shed 3 bases, with 11 bases lying between them. The length of the CDR3 is 13 residues. The germline V gene encodes CDR1 MGHRA and CDR2 YSYEKL. The CDR3 spells CASTLGGTDTQYF. CDR3 nucleotide sequence: TGCGCCAGCACCCTGGGGGGTACAGATACGCAGTATTTT.

The chain carries TRBV2 and TRBJ2-5; 9 nucleotides match TRBD2. The DNA end lines up better with TRBJ2-7; the J call may be wrong. CDR3 length: 14 residues. The V gene's germline CDR1 is SNHLY and CDR2 FYNNEI. This chain's CDR3 is CASSSAGGRDEQYF. CDR3 nucleotide sequence: TGTGCCAGCAGTTCAGCGGGGGGTAGGGACGAGCAGTACTTC.

The chain joins TRBV21-1 to TRBJ2-3; the table's D call of TRBD1 was not tested on the DNA. TRBV21-1 is a known pseudogene. The CDR3 is made up of 15 amino acids. CDR3 DNA: TGTGCCAGCAGCTCGGACAGAACTAGCACAGATACGCAGTATTTT. Its protein is CASSSDRTSTDTQYF.